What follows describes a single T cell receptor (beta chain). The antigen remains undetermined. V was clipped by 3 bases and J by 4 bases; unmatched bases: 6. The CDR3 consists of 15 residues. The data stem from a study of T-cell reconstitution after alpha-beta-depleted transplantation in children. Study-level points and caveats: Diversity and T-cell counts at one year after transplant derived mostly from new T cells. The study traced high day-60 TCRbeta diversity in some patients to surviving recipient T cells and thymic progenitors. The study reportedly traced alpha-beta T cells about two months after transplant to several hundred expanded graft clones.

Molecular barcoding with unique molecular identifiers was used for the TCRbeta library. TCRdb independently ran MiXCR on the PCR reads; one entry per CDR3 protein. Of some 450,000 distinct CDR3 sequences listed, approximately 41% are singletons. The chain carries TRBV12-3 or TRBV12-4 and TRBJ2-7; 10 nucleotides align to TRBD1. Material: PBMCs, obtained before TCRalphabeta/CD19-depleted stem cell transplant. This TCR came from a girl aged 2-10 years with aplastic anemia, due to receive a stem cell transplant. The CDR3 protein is CASSFKTGGYYEQYF. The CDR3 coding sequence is TGTGCCAGCAGTTTTAAGACAGGGGGCTATTACGAGCAGTACTTC.